Following are 30 T cell receptor beta chains from one sample sequenced in a study. TCRdb re-called the 5' RACE reads through MiXCR, storing one row per CDR3 protein. This table holds thousands of distinct CDR3 sequences, approximately 50% found once. Tregs were sorted as CD4+CD25+CD127-/low cells. Sequencing was carried out using Tregs sorted from a lymph node. The receptors originated from a female donor with breast cancer.

V and J are TRBV12-3 or TRBV12-4 and TRBJ2-3; D tentatively reads TRBD1 or TRBD2 (5 bases each). The germline V and J ends were trimmed by 4 bases and 4 bases, with 12 bases remaining between them. This CDR3 has 14 residues. Here the CDR3 reads CASSWGKRSDTQYF. The CDR3, as DNA: TGTGCCAGCAGTTGGGGGAAGCGGTCAGATACGCAGTATTTT.

This chain joins TRBV5-1 and TRBJ2-1; D ambiguous. The V gene's germline CDR1 is SGHRS and CDR2 YFSETQ. CDR3 length equals 13 residues. Between the trimmed V and J ends, which lost 2 bases and 6 bases, there was a span of 9 bases. CDR3 region: CASSFSVGNEQFF. CDR3 in DNA: TGCGCCAGCAGCTTCTCCGTGGGCAATGAGCAGTTCTTC.

V gene TRBV20-1 combines with J gene TRBJ2-3; 10 bases are shared with TRBD1. J gave up 6 bases and V 3 bases, and 6 bases lay outside the gene matches. The CDR3 contains 14 residues. The germline CDR1 and CDR2 sequences are DFQATT and SNEGSKA (reference sequence). The CDR3: CSARGTGESDTQYF. CDR3 DNA sequence: TGCAGTGCTAGGGGGACAGGGGAATCGGATACGCAGTATTTT.

To note about this clonotype: The junction departs from germline at one end; a sequencing error may be responsible. V gene TRBV7-8 combines with J gene TRBJ1-2; D ambiguous. Germline V CDR1 and CDR2: SGHVS, FQNEAQ. The CDR3 covers 17 residues. The CDR3 spells CASSTDGVSSYDYGYAF. CDR3 DNA: TGCGCCAGCAGCACCGACGGTGTTTCAAGCTACGACTATGGCTACGCCTTC. Supplemented by reference TRBV7-8 and TRBJ1-2, the full variable domain reads GAGVSQSPRYKVAKRGQDVALRCDPISGHVSLFWYQQALGQGPEFLTYFQNEAQLDKSGLPSDRFFAERPEGSVSTLKIQRTQQEDSAVYLCASSTDGVSSYDYGYAFGSGTRLTVV.

V gene TRBV6-6 combines with J gene TRBJ1-1, with no clear D. The CDR3 runs 10 residues. The germline V gene encodes CDR1 MNHNY and CDR2 SVGAGI (reference sequence). V dropped 9 bases and J dropped 5 bases, with 7 bases sitting between them. The CDR3 protein is CASSDTEAFF. In DNA, the CDR3 is TGTGCCAGTAGTGATACTGAAGCTTTCTTT.

This clonotype was detected once. This chain connects TRBV12-3 or TRBV12-4 to TRBJ1-4; no clear D. CDR3 length: 14 residues. Between the trimmed V and J ends, which lost 6 bases and 2 bases, there was a span of 10 bases. In DNA, the CDR3 is TGTGCCAGCAGCCGTTGGGCGACTAATGAAAAACTGTTTTTT. This gives the protein CASSRWATNEKLFF.

The rearrangement uses TRBV7-3 and TRBJ2-2; the D gene is possibly TRBD2 (6 bases). Trimming cost V 4 bases and J 4 bases, with 19 bases left between them. CDR3 length equals 17 residues. The V gene's germline CDR1 is SGHTA and CDR2 FQGTGA. CDR3 sequence reads: CASSYKGFGSRTGELFF. The CDR3 DNA follows: TGTGCCAGCAGCTACAAAGGATTCGGGAGTCGCACCGGGGAGCTGTTTTTT.

Turning to this clonotype: Mismatch with germline at one junction end may stem from a read error. The V call is TRBV20-1, the J call TRBJ2-2; weak D call: TRBD1 (6 bases). The CDR3 runs 14 residues. CDR1 is DFQATT and CDR2 is SNEGSKA in the germline V gene (reference sequence). The CDR3, as DNA: TGCAGTGCTGGGAACAGCAGGGGCACCGGGGAGCAGTTTTTT. This translates into CSAGNSRGTGEQFF.

The chain links TRBV6-5 to TRBJ1-2; tentative D call: TRBD1 (6 bases). The CDR3 is 13 amino acids. Germline CDR1 reads MNHEY; CDR2 reads SVGAGI. The ends were cut back, 7 bases at V and 5 bases at J, with 14 bases in the middle. The CDR3, as DNA: TGTGCCAGCACTACAGGGTCCGGATATGGCTACACCTTC. Amino acid sequence: CASTTGSGYGYTF.

On this clonotype itself: Relative to the germline gene, one junction end is altered; a read error may explain this. The J gene is TRBJ1-1, the V gene TRBV4-2; D is undetermined. Germline V gene sequence: CDR1 LGHNA, CDR2 YNFKEQ. The CDR3 spans 13 residues. The CDR3 bases are TGCGCCAGCAGCCAAGATTCAAACACTGAAGCTTTCTTT. Protein: CASSQDSNTEAFF.

The chain joins TRBV7-2 to TRBJ2-2; 7 bases fit TRBD2. Germline values: CDR1 SGHTA, CDR2 FQGNSA. This CDR3 is 13 amino acids long. With V trimmed by 5 bases and J by 9 bases, 6 bases remained unmatched. The CDR3 bases are TGTGCCAGCAGCCCCCGACTAGCCCGGGAGCTGTTTTTT. It yields the protein CASSPRLARELFF.

This sequence joins TRBV28 and TRBJ2-7; D may be TRBD2 (6 bases). V dropped 3 bases and J dropped 4 bases, with 13 bases sitting between them. The CDR3 covers 14 residues. CDR1 and CDR2 from the germline V gene are MDHEN and SYDVKM. For the CDR3, the DNA is TGTGCCAGCAGTTTCTCTACGCGGGATTACGAGCAGTACTTC. As protein: CASSFSTRDYEQYF. The full variable domain, its missing parts supplied by reference TRBV28 and TRBJ2-7, is DVKVTQSSRYLVKRTGEKVFLECVQDMDHENMFWYRQDPGLGLRLIYFSYDVKMKEKGDIPEGYSVSREKKERFSLILESASTNQTSMYLCASSFSTRDYEQYFGPGTRLTVT.

J is TRBJ2-3 and V is TRBV18, with unresolved D. Germline CDR1 KGHSH, CDR2 LQKENI. The CDR3 consists of 11 residues. V gave up 3 bases and J gave up 5 bases, with 3 bases separating them. The CDR3 DNA reads as TGTGCCAGCTCACCGCGAGATACGCAGTATTTT. This codes for CASSPRDTQYF. Full variable domain (missing parts from reference TRBV18 and TRBJ2-3): NAGVMQNPRHLVRRRGQEARLRCSPMKGHSHVYWYRQLPEEGLKFMVYLQKENIIDESGMPKERFSAEFPKEGPSILRIQQVVRGDSAAYFCASSPRDTQYFGPGTRLTVL.

J is TRBJ1-2 and V is TRBV10-3; no clear D. Trimming shortened V by 2 bases and J by 2 bases, and 9 bases separated the two germline ends. Germline-derived CDR1 and CDR2 are ENHRY and SYGVKD. The CDR3 spans 14 residues. The chain's CDR3 is CAISEPSRNYGYTF. The CDR3 DNA follows: TGTGCCATCAGTGAGCCCTCCCGCAACTATGGCTACACCTTC.

V and J are TRBV10-3 and TRBJ2-7; no clear D. CDR3 length: 14 amino acids. Per the germline V gene, CDR1 is ENHRY and CDR2 is SYGVKD. V dropped 2 bases and J dropped 3 bases, with 11 bases sitting between them. The CDR3 sequence is CAISETDGGYEQYF. CDR3 in DNA: TGTGCCATCAGTGAGACGGATGGCGGCTACGAGCAGTACTTC.

The gene calls are TRBV5-1 and TRBJ2-5; possible D gene TRBD1, 7 bases. Germline V gives CDR1 SGHRS, CDR2 YFSETQ. V was pared by 2 bases and J by 2 bases, with 13 bases between. The CDR3 loop spans 15 amino acids. The DNA for the CDR3 is TGCGCCAGCAGCTTCAGGGGGGAACGTCAAGAGACCCAGTACTTC. It specifies CASSFRGERQETQYF. The full variable domain, in which reference TRBV5-1 and TRBJ2-5 provide the parts outside the CDR3, is KAGVTQTPRYLIKTRGQQVTLSCSPISGHRSVSWYQQTPGQGLQFLFEYFSETQRNKGNFPGRFSGRQFSNSRSEMNVSTLELGDSALYLCASSFRGERQETQYFGPGTRLLVL.

The chain has TRBV4-3 and TRBJ2-5, with 9 nucleotides matching TRBD2. The CDR3 is made up of 18 amino acids. V was clipped by 0 bases and J by 5 bases; unmatched bases: 13. Looked up from germline, CDR1 is LGHNA and CDR2 is YSLEER. CDR3 sequence reads: CASSQDSVRGRAWETQYF. In DNA, the CDR3 is TGCGCCAGCAGCCAAGATTCCGTCCGCGGGAGGGCCTGGGAGACCCAGTACTTC.

This clonotype was found a few times. The V call is TRBV6-5, the J call TRBJ1-2, with 10 bases that match TRBD1. V was clipped by 6 bases and J by 5 bases; unmatched bases: 21. CDR3 length: 19 amino acids. Germline V gene data show CDR1 as MNHEY and CDR2 as SVGAGI. CDR3 sequence reads: CASRRLIGTGDSPRYGYTF. The CDR3 DNA sequence: TGTGCCAGCAGACGTCTCATCGGGACAGGGGACTCACCCCGGTATGGCTACACCTTC.

With respect to this clonotype: One end of the junction is discordant with germline, which a read error may explain. Here the CDR3 DNA reads TGCGCCAGAAGCTTGTCGGGAGAGGGTAATGAGCAGTTCTTC. It encodes CARSLSGEGNEQFF. The genes are TRBV5-1 and TRBJ2-1; maybe TRBD2 (6 bases). CDR3 size: 14 residues. Germline V CDR1 and CDR2: SGHRS, YFSETQ.

DNA for the CDR3: TGTGCCAGCAGTGAAGGTGTGGGTAGCACAGATACGCAGTATTTT. It is translated as CASSEGVGSTDTQYF. The chain links TRBV6-1 to TRBJ2-3; the D is unclear. This CDR3 has 15 amino acids. The germline CDR1 and CDR2 sequences are MNHNS and SASEGT. V shed 1 base and J shed 0 bases, with 8 bases lying between them.

This clonotype was counted a single time. The J gene is TRBJ1-2, the V gene TRBV6-5; no firm D call. V lost 4 bases and J 8 bases, leaving 11 bases between the germline ends. Germline CDR1 is MNHEY and CDR2 is SVGAGI. The CDR3 is 12 amino acids. The CDR3 DNA reads TGTGCCAGCAGTTCCGACCTGGGAGGCTACACCTTC. Translated: CASSSDLGGYTF.

The J gene is TRBJ2-1, the V gene TRBV6-1; 7 bases agree with TRBD2. The trim removed 4 bases at V and 8 bases at J, leaving 2 bases unmatched. The CDR3 runs to 12 residues. Germline lookup yields CDR1 MNHNS and CDR2 SASEGT. The CDR3 nucleotides are TGTGCCAGCAGTGCTCTAGCGGATGAGCAGTTCTTC. It specifies CASSALADEQFF.

The chain carries TRBV20-1 and TRBJ1-5; TRBD1 matches 8 bases. This CDR3 is built from 14 residues. J was trimmed by 1 base and V by 5 bases; bases with no gene match: 4. Germline values: CDR1 DFQATT, CDR2 SNEGSKA (reference sequence). The CDR3 DNA sequence: TGCAGTGCTGCTGACAGGGGCAGCAATCAGCCCCAGCATTTT. The encoded protein is CSAADRGSNQPQHF.

The chain recombines TRBV18 with TRBJ2-2; unclear D gene. The germline V gene encodes CDR1 KGHSH and CDR2 LQKENI. V lost 3 bases, J lost 9 bases, and 14 bases lay in between. The CDR3 loop spans 14 amino acids. CDR3 in amino acids: CASSPDTGQRELFF. CDR3 nucleotides: TGTGCCAGCTCACCGGATACCGGTCAGCGGGAGCTGTTTTTT.

The chain has TRBV12-3 or TRBV12-4 and TRBJ2-7; TRBD1 is a possible D gene (6 bases). This CDR3 has 16 amino acids. The CDR3 here is CTSSPTGSPSSYEQYV. CDR3 in DNA: TGTACCAGCAGTCCAACAGGGTCCCCAAGCTCCTACGAGCAGTACGTC.

The J gene is TRBJ2-3, the V gene TRBV5-5; unclear D gene. CDR1 is SGHKS and CDR2 is YYEKEE in the germline V gene (reference sequence). Trimming stripped 4 bases from V and 3 bases from J, with 9 bases between. The CDR3 loop spans 13 amino acids. CDR3 bases: TGTGCCAGCAGCCCCCCCGGAACAGATACGCAGTATTTT. It yields the protein CASSPPGTDTQYF.

Worth noting for this clonotype: An end of the junction differs from the germline gene, which may be a read error. J is TRBJ2-1 and V is TRBV5-5; 10 bases align to TRBD2. Germline V gene data show CDR1 as SGHKS and CDR2 as YYEKEE (reference sequence). The CDR3 loop spans 18 amino acids. CDR3 nucleotide sequence: TGTGCCAGCAGCTTGGTTCTAGCGGGAGTCCCCCTCTACATTGAGCAGTTCTTC. Amino acid sequence: CASSLVLAGVPLYIEQFF.

In its sample, this clonotype was seen a few times. V gene TRBV12-3 or TRBV12-4 combines with J gene TRBJ1-1; 9 nucleotides line up with TRBD1. CDR3 length equals 17 residues. V lost 1 base and J lost 4; bases outside the gene matches: 10. CDR3 sequence reads: CASSLGFSVGQGTEAFF. The CDR3 bases are TGTGCCAGCAGTTTAGGGTTTAGCGTGGGACAGGGCACTGAAGCTTTCTTT.

The chain recombines TRBV7-2 with TRBJ2-6, with 8 bases that match TRBD2. CDR1 is SGHTA and CDR2 is FQGNSA in the germline V gene. The CDR3 extends over 17 amino acids. The trim removed 4 bases at V and 2 bases at J, leaving 7 bases unmatched. The CDR3 nucleotides are TGTGCCAGCAGCTCGGGACTAGTCTTTACTGGGGCCAACGTCCTGACTTTC. It specifies CASSSGLVFTGANVLTF. The full variable domain, in which reference TRBV7-2 and TRBJ2-6 provide the parts outside the CDR3, is GAGVSQSPSNKVTEKGKDVELRCDPISGHTALYWYRQSLGQGLEFLIYFQGNSAPDKSGLPSDRFSAERTGGSVSTLTIQRTQQEDSAVYLCASSSGLVFTGANVLTFGAGSRLTVL.

The chain's CDR3 is CASSSTGTLSRHEQYV. Here the CDR3 DNA reads TGTGCCAGCAGCTCCACCGGGACGTTAAGCCGACACGAGCAGTACGTC. The chain couples TRBV7-9 to TRBJ2-7; D possibly matches TRBD1 or TRBD2 (5 bases each). The CDR3 consists of 16 residues. Germline CDR1 is SEHNR and CDR2 is FQNEAQ (reference sequence). Trimming left V 4 bases short and J 5 bases short, with 21 bases between.